The 21 T cell receptor beta chains below come from one sample, sequenced in a study of blood T cell repertoires in COVID-19. Clones were read by immunoSEQ multiplex PCR, and TCRdb kept only the in-frame ones, dropping some. The profile shows about 310,000 clones, roughly 87% of them singletons. The sequenced material came from PBMCs or T cells enriched from blood (not recorded which). The receptors shown here come from a woman aged 18-30 years who had recovered from COVID-19.

V is TRBV7-2 and J is TRBJ2-7; 7 bases fit TRBD1. Germline V gene data show CDR1 as SGHTA and CDR2 as FQGNSA. Trimming at V came to 2 bases and at J to 3 bases, leaving 1 base not matched to a gene. This CDR3 is 13 amino acids long. CDR3 nucleotide sequence: TGTGCCAGCAGCTTAAGGGACAGCTACGAGCAGTACTTC. This gives the protein CASSLRDSYEQYF. Drawing the rest from reference TRBV7-2 and TRBJ2-7, the complete variable domain is GAGVSQSPSNKVTEKGKDVELRCDPISGHTALYWYRQSLGQGLEFLIYFQGNSAPDKSGLPSDRFSAERTGGSVSTLTIQRTQQEDSAVYLCASSLRDSYEQYFGPGTRLTVT.

This clone was observed a handful of times. The genes are TRBV20-1 and TRBJ1-2; D is perhaps TRBD1 (5 bases). From germline, CDR1 is DFQATT and CDR2 SNEGSKA (reference sequence). V lost 3 bases to trimming and J lost 4 bases, with 6 bases between them. CDR3 size: 11 residues. The CDR3 DNA reads TGCAGTGCTAGTGACAGCTATGGCTACACCTTC. Translated: CSASDSYGYTF.

This sequence joins TRBV23-1 and TRBJ2-2, with TRBD1 identical over 7 bases. TRBV23-1 counts as an open reading frame of uncertain function. The CDR3 extends over 16 amino acids. J gave up 0 bases and V 4 bases, and 5 bases lay outside the gene matches. CDR3 region: CASSLSGTANTGELFF. In nucleotides, the CDR3 is TGCGCCAGCAGTCTCTCCGGGACAGCGAACACCGGGGAGCTGTTTTTT.

This clone was seen repeatedly, ten times or more. The gene calls are TRBV11-2 and TRBJ2-5, with 9 bases that match TRBD2. The CDR3 extends over 14 amino acids. With 2 bases clipped from V and 5 bases from J, the junction kept 3 bases outside the gene matches. The germline V gene encodes CDR1 SGHAT and CDR2 FQNNGV. CDR3 amino acids: CASSLLAGMETQYF. Here the CDR3 DNA reads TGTGCCAGCAGCTTACTAGCGGGGATGGAGACCCAGTACTTC.

V is TRBV9 and J is TRBJ2-1; D may be TRBD1 (5 bases). V lost 2 bases and J lost 0, with 12 bases in between. The CDR3 loop spans 16 amino acids. The germline V gene encodes CDR1 SGDLS and CDR2 YYNGEE. The CDR3 region is CASSVQGSGSYNEQFF. The CDR3 DNA is TGTGCCAGCAGCGTGCAGGGTTCGGGCTCCTACAATGAGCAGTTCTTC.

The DNA of the CDR3 is TGTGCCAGCAGTGGGGCAGGCAATCAGCCCCAGCATTTT. It is translated as CASSGAGNQPQHF. The chain uses TRBV25-1 and TRBJ1-5; D is unresolved. CDR1 is MGHDK and CDR2 is SYGVNS in the germline V gene. Trimming shortened V by 4 bases and J by 2 bases, and 6 bases separated the two germline ends. The CDR3 runs 13 residues.

This chain uses TRBV27 with TRBJ1-2, with D possibly TRBD1 on 5 matching bases. Germline CDR1 and CDR2: MNHEY and SMNVEV (reference sequence). V gave up 0 bases and J gave up 8 bases, with 10 bases separating them. CDR3 length: 13 amino acids. CDR3 protein: CASSLSAAGGYTF. The DNA for the CDR3 is TGTGCCAGCAGTTTATCGGCGGCAGGGGGCTACACCTTC.

The chain combines TRBV28 with TRBJ2-7; 13 bases agree with TRBD2. With 7 bases clipped from V and 1 base from J, the junction kept 7 bases outside the gene matches. This CDR3 contains 16 residues. Germline V lookup: CDR1 MDHEN, CDR2 SYDVKM. The CDR3: CASITSGGDLSYEQYF. The CDR3 DNA is TGTGCCAGCATCACTAGCGGGGGGGATCTTTCCTACGAGCAGTACTTC.

This clone was counted a single time. This sequence joins TRBV6-5 and TRBJ2-3; no definite D call. Deletions cut 6 bases from V and 9 bases from J, with 19 bases between. The CDR3 spans 14 residues. The germline V gene has CDR1 MNHEY and CDR2 SVGAGI. DNA of the CDR3: TGTGCCAGCAGAAGAACCCGACTGACCATGACGCAGTATTTT. Encoded protein: CASRRTRLTMTQYF.

The J gene is TRBJ1-5, the V gene TRBV7-9; 7 positions match TRBD1. Germline V gives CDR1 SEHNR, CDR2 FQNEAQ (reference sequence). Trimming removed 0 bases from V and 2 bases from J; junction bases left unmatched: 1. This CDR3 contains 15 residues. DNA of the CDR3: TGTGCCAGCAGCTTAGCAGGACAGGGCAATCAGCCCCAGCATTTT. Protein product: CASSLAGQGNQPQHF.

The chain is built from TRBV18 and TRBJ1-6, with D hard to call. Trimming removed 3 bases from V and 6 bases from J, with 3 bases in between. The germline V gene encodes CDR1 KGHSH and CDR2 LQKENI. The CDR3 runs 12 residues. DNA for the CDR3: TGTGCCAGCTCACCGAGTAATTCACCCCTCCACTTT. The encoded protein is CASSPSNSPLHF.

The chain employs TRBV6-5 and TRBJ2-5, with 8 bases identical to TRBD1. Looked up from germline, CDR1 is MNHEY and CDR2 is SVGAGI. This CDR3 has 15 residues. J lost 5 bases, V lost 5 bases, and 10 bases had no gene match. In nucleotides, the CDR3 is TGTGCCAGCAGTCGAACTACAGGGGGTCGGGAGACCCAGTACTTC. Residues: CASSRTTGGRETQYF.

The J gene is TRBJ1-2, the V gene TRBV11-2; 7 positions agree with TRBD1. Germline CDR1 SGHAT, CDR2 FQNNGV. V trimming: 3 bases; J trimming: 4 bases; junction bases outside the gene matches: 5. The length of the CDR3 is 14 residues. The DNA of the CDR3 is TGTGCCAGCAGCTTTTCAGGGGGGATCTATGGCTACACCTTC. Protein sequence: CASSFSGGIYGYTF.

This sequence joins TRBV7-9 and TRBJ1-5; a weak D match, TRBD1 (5 bases). This CDR3 region has 16 residues. Germline V gives CDR1 SEHNR, CDR2 FQNEAQ (reference sequence). V was clipped by 2 bases and J by 6 bases, with 17 bases between them. For the CDR3, the DNA is TGTGCCAGCAGCTTAAGGTACCCCAGGGAGGGTCAGCCCCAGCATTTT. This sequence encodes CASSLRYPREGQPQHF.

CDR3 in amino acids: CASSQDTRLAGNTGELFF. CDR3 nucleotides: TGTGCCAGCAGCCAAGATACTCGACTAGCGGGGAACACCGGGGAGCTGTTTTTT. The V gene is TRBV3-1 (or the pseudogene TRBV3-2), the J gene TRBJ2-2, with 10 bases fitting TRBD2. CDR1 is LGHDT and CDR2 is YNNKEL in the germline V gene (reference sequence). Unmatched junction bases numbered 5, after V lost 0 bases and J lost 1 base. The CDR3 is made up of 18 amino acids.

The V and J genes are TRBV6-5 and TRBJ1-2; TRBD1 is a possible D gene (6 bases). CDR1 is MNHEY and CDR2 is SVGAGI in the germline V gene. Trimming shortened V by 7 bases and J by 6 bases, and 15 bases separated the two germline ends. The CDR3 consists of 13 residues. CDR3 region: CASTQLQGDGYTF. The CDR3 coding sequence is TGTGCCAGCACCCAGTTACAGGGTGATGGCTACACCTTC.

CDR3 protein: CASRSQQEYGYTF. The DNA for the CDR3 is TGTGCCAGCAGAAGTCAACAGGAATATGGCTACACCTTC. The chain joins TRBV7-8 to TRBJ1-2; D possibly corresponds to TRBD1 (5 bases). Germline loops: CDR1 SGHVS, CDR2 FQNEAQ. V lost 6 bases and J lost 5, with 13 bases in between. This CDR3 has 13 amino acids.

The chain joins TRBV19 to TRBJ2-7, with 9 bases identical to TRBD1. The CDR3 runs 14 residues. Germline trimming cut 5 bases from V and 0 bases from J; bases unmatched to any gene: 2. Germline CDR1 and CDR2: LNHDA and SQIVND (reference sequence). The CDR3, as DNA: TGTGCCAGTAGTCGGGACAGGGACTCCTACGAGCAGTACTTC. This codes for CASSRDRDSYEQYF.

The DNA of the CDR3 is TGTGCCAGCAGCTCGGGACTAGCGACCAGAACCGGGGAGCTGTTTTTT. Amino acid sequence: CASSSGLATRTGELFF. This chain links TRBV7-8 with TRBJ2-2; 10 nucleotides match TRBD2. Germline CDR1 and CDR2: SGHVS and FQNEAQ. The CDR3 consists of 16 residues. V was pared by 4 bases and J by 5 bases, with 7 bases of the junction left unmatched.

The chain has TRBV12-3 or TRBV12-4 and TRBJ1-2; TRBD1 might be the D (6 bases). Trimming removed 5 bases from V and 6 bases from J, with 13 bases in between. The CDR3 has 13 residues. The CDR3 DNA is TGTGCCAGCAGTCGCGACAGGCGGAATGGCTACACCTTC. It encodes CASSRDRRNGYTF.

The genes are TRBV13 and TRBJ2-1, with D tentatively TRBD2 (5 bases). The germline V gene encodes CDR1 PRHDT and CDR2 FYEKMQ (reference sequence). With 5 bases removed from V and 1 base from J, the gap between germline ends came to 15 bases. This CDR3 contains 16 residues. In DNA, the CDR3 is TGTGCCAGCAGCCGGTTCCGGGAATCGTCCTACAATGAGCAGTTCTTC. This codes for CASSRFRESSYNEQFF. The entire variable domain, with the rest obtained from reference TRBV13 and TRBJ2-1, is as follows: AAGVIQSPRHLIKEKRETATLKCYPIPRHDTVYWYQQGPGQDPQFLISFYEKMQSDKGSIPDRFSAQQFSDYHSELNMSSLELGDSALYFCASSRFRESSYNEQFFGPGTRLTVL.